This T cell receptor (beta chain) was found in a study of cytomegalovirus exposure and HLA in healthy donors. Notes on the study in general: The study recorded 160 or so TCR beta chains that were cytomegalovirus-associated.

CDR1 and CDR2 (germline): KGHSH, LQKENI. This CDR3 region has 13 residues. Trimming removed 2 bases from V and 5 bases from J, with 7 bases in between. PCR involved 60 Vbeta and 13 Jbeta primers. TCRdb's copy holds only in-frame clones and misses some; the assay was immunoSEQ multiplex PCR. The sample consists of about 180,000 clones, around three quarters of them appearing once. This clone was seen more than once but under ten times. The antigen remains undetermined. The source of this sequence is a man aged 35 to 55 in good health and CMV-seronegative. The source material was PBMCs. V and J are TRBV18 and TRBJ1-5, with D maybe TRBD1 (5 bases). CDR3 DNA: TGTGCCAGCTCACCAGACAGTTATCAGCCCCAGCATTTT. It is translated as CASSPDSYQPQHF.